These 13 T cell receptor beta chains originate from one sample sequenced in a study of cytotoxic CD8 clonotypes in ibrutinib-treated CLL (dated by TCRdb to about 2021). The library was made by the immunoSEQ multiplex PCR assay. This is the immuneACCESS table as TCRdb keeps it, with only in-frame sequences that have V and J called. A part of the clones is gone; compared with another copy, unresolved V genes explain less than half, and the rest is unexplained. Counted in this sample were about 84,000 clones; about 86% of them appeared once. The ten biggest clones cover 5.4% of the sample. The specimen comprised PBMCs, sampled before ibrutinib treatment. The source is a human donor with chronic lymphocytic leukemia.

As for this clone: Its ends do not fully match the called genes, so a read error is possible. The genes are TRBV7-8 and TRBJ2-7; 7 bases map to TRBD2. This CDR3 comprises 11 residues. CDR1 is SGHVS and CDR2 is FQNEAQ in the germline V gene. The CDR3 loop is CASSGEGSLSF. The CDR3 DNA sequence: TGTGCCAGCAGCGGGGAGGGGTCTCTGAGCTTC. The full variable domain, its missing parts supplied by reference TRBV7-8 and TRBJ2-7, is GAGVSQSPRYKVAKRGQDVALRCDPISGHVSLFWYQQALGQGPEFLTYFQNEAQLDKSGLPSDRFFAERPEGSVSTLKIQRTQQEDSAVYLCASSGEGSLSFGPGTRLTVT.

This clone was seen only once. The chain has TRBV10-3 and TRBJ2-3; D remains ambiguous. The V end lost 2 bases, the J end lost 8 bases, and 5 bases lay between the germline ends. Germline values: CDR1 ENHRY, CDR2 SYGVKD. The CDR3 covers 11 residues. The CDR3 DNA is TGTGCCATCAGTGAGCCTGGTACGCAGTATTTT. Protein: CAISEPGTQYF.

The chain is built from TRBV29-1 and TRBJ2-3; TRBD2 matches at 7 bases. Germline V lookup: CDR1 SQVTM, CDR2 ANQGSEA. This CDR3 has 14 residues. J was trimmed by 2 bases and V by 6 bases; bases with no gene match: 8. Here the CDR3 reads CSVARLAATDTQYF. The CDR3 nucleotides are TGCAGCGTCGCCCGACTAGCAGCCACAGATACGCAGTATTTT.

The rearrangement uses TRBV19 and TRBJ2-7; D is unclear. Trimming stripped 3 bases from V and 1 base from J, with 7 bases between. Germline V lookup: CDR1 LNHDA, CDR2 SQIVND (reference sequence). The CDR3 is made up of 13 amino acids. The chain's CDR3 is CASSIGRSYEQYF. The CDR3 DNA reads TGTGCCAGTAGTATTGGCAGATCCTACGAGCAGTACTTC.

V is TRBV6-5 and J is TRBJ2-3; D might be TRBD2 (7 bases). From germline, CDR1 is MNHEY and CDR2 SVGAGI. With 6 bases removed from V and 4 bases from J, the gap between germline ends came to 14 bases. This CDR3 comprises 14 residues. The CDR3 region has the DNA TGTGCCAGCAGGCCGGGGGGCCCATCAGATACGCAGTATTTT. It codes for CASRPGGPSDTQYF.

The J gene is TRBJ1-1, the V gene TRBV27; D unresolved. Between the trimmed V and J ends, which lost 4 bases and 7 bases, there was a span of 19 bases. The length of the CDR3 is 15 residues. Germline V gene data show CDR1 as MNHEY and CDR2 as SMNVEV (reference sequence). The CDR3 is CASSSPSAGMNEAFF. CDR3 coding DNA: TGTGCCAGCAGTTCCCCGAGCGCAGGCATGAATGAAGCTTTCTTT.

The chain combines TRBV5-1 with TRBJ2-2; 7 nucleotides agree with TRBD1. Looked up from germline, CDR1 is SGHRS and CDR2 is YFSETQ. The CDR3 runs 14 residues. J was trimmed by 6 bases and V by 4 bases; bases with no gene match: 6. The DNA of the CDR3 is TGCGCCAGCAGCCCGGAGACAGGGTCCGGGGAGCTGTTTTTT. Amino acids: CASSPETGSGELFF.

The rearrangement uses TRBV6-5 and TRBJ1-2; no firm D call. CDR1 and CDR2 from the germline V gene are MNHEY and SVGAGI. The length of the CDR3 is 14 residues. The V end was cut by 6 bases, the J end by 5 bases, with 16 bases between. The DNA for the CDR3 is TGTGCCAGCAGAAAGACCCCGGTCCCGTATGGCTACACCTTC. Its translation: CASRKTPVPYGYTF.

The chain couples TRBV4-3 to TRBJ1-2, with 11 nucleotides matching TRBD1. Germline CDR1 reads LGHNA; CDR2 reads YSLEER. The CDR3 extends over 16 amino acids. V dropped 3 bases and J dropped 5; count of bases not matched to a gene: 8. CDR3: CASSQGTGTGGYGYTF. DNA for the CDR3: TGCGCCAGCAGCCAGGGAACCGGGACAGGGGGTTATGGCTACACCTTC.

J is TRBJ1-1 and V is TRBV2; D is possibly TRBD1 (5 bases). V was cut by 5 bases and J by 8 bases, with 12 bases left in between. The CDR3 is 12 residues long. From germline, CDR1 is SNHLY and CDR2 FYNNEI. The CDR3 DNA sequence: TGTGCCAGCAGTTCTCGGGGCGGCGAAGCTTTCTTT. This sequence encodes CASSSRGGEAFF.

At least ten counts were recorded for this clone. This chain uses TRBV5-1 with TRBJ1-1; 7 bases align to TRBD1. Germline V lookup: CDR1 SGHRS, CDR2 YFSETQ. The CDR3 is 13 amino acids. Trimming took 4 bases from V and 5 from J; bases not matched to a gene: 5. The CDR3 region is CASSTEQGTEAFF. CDR3 DNA sequence: TGCGCCAGCAGCACTGAACAGGGGACTGAAGCTTTCTTT.

This clone showed up just a few times. J is TRBJ2-7 and V is TRBV4-1; maybe TRBD1 (6 bases). Trimming pared 1 base from V and 0 bases from J, leaving 10 bases between. This CDR3 spans 15 amino acids. Germline CDR1 is MGHRA and CDR2 is YSYEKL. The CDR3 bases are TGCGCCAGCAGCCAAGTCCCGGACAGCTCCTACGAGCAGTACTTC. Its protein is CASSQVPDSSYEQYF.

The chain employs TRBV7-9 and TRBJ2-7; maybe TRBD1 (5 bases). CDR1 is SEHNR, CDR2 FQNEAQ, per germline (reference sequence). V was shortened by 0 bases and J by 1 base, with 16 bases between the two germline ends. This CDR3 has 17 amino acids. The CDR3 DNA reads TGTGCCAGCAGCTTAGCTTCAGACAGACTTATTTCCTACGAGCAGTACTTC. Translation: CASSLASDRLISYEQYF.